This T cell receptor (beta chain) was obtained from a study of blood T cell repertoires in COVID-19. On the study more broadly: Acute-phase and convalescent COVID-19 samples originated in the United States, Italy and Spain. The cDNA or gDNA used as material had been derived from T cells, B-cell-depleted T cells, or PBMCs.

Germline CDR1 is SGHRS and CDR2 is YFSETQ. The CDR3 is 16 residues long. Trimming removed 0 bases from V and 5 bases from J; junction bases left unmatched: 9. During active infection, Seattle patients enrolled and were then monitored through disease. In the original workflow: Reference gene primer amplification gave nucleated cell count estimates. The repertoire was sequenced with immunoSEQ multiplex PCR; TCRdb's copy has only in-frame clones and lacks some. V, J and clone size were drawn from that table, and D and trimming were deduced from the DNA. This sample carries 40,000 to 60,000 clones, 87% of them seen once, and the ten largest clones take 2.1%.

Sequenced: peripheral blood. The sequence was collected from a woman older than 75 with COVID-19, enrolled during active disease. The genes are TRBV5-1 and TRBJ2-7; TRBD2 agrees at 9 bases. In nucleotides, the CDR3 is TGCGCCAGCAGCTTGGGCGCTGCTAGCGGGATACACGAGCAGTACTTC. Amino acids: CASSLGAASGIHEQYF.